The TCR beta chain under discussion was sequenced for a study of OX40 agonist ivuxolimab in advanced cancers. Study in general: Averaging approximately 60 years in age, with a range of roughly 20 to 79, the cohort was approximately 83% male.

Method: immunoSEQ multiplex PCR; TCRdb's copy keeps in-frame clones and lacks some. The table records around 76,000 clones, roughly nine tenths of them present only once. In germline, CDR1 is SGHTA, CDR2 FQGNSA. The ends were cut back, 5 bases at V and 8 bases at J, with 19 bases in the middle. The CDR3 length is 15 residues. Autoimmune disease history or systemic immunosuppression was exclusionary. This sequence was found in an adult with an advanced solid tumor such as melanoma, head and neck, liver or kidney cancer. Sequenced here: CD4+ or CD8+ T cells sorted from blood, sampled in a trial of the OX40 agonist ivuxolimab. V usage is TRBV7-2 and J usage is TRBJ2-1, with a weak D call TRBD2 (6 bases). CDR3 sequence reads: CASSPGLGFRDEQFF. The DNA of the CDR3 is TGTGCCAGCAGCCCGGGACTTGGGTTTAGGGATGAGCAGTTCTTC.